These 3 T cell receptor beta chains share one sample of origin, sequenced in a study of graft-versus-host responses after intestinal transplantation. These TCRs' antigens remain unknown. Only in-frame clones appear in the TCRdb table, and some are missing; sequencing was by immunoSEQ multiplex PCR. This table has 80,000 to 100,000 clones, roughly nine tenths appearing once. The sample here was unstimulated CD4+ T cells sorted from spleen or lymph node cells, taken before intestinal transplant. The receptors here all came from a human donor who received an intestinal transplant.

The rearrangement uses TRBV18 and TRBJ2-5, with 7 bases that match TRBD2. V shed 2 bases, J shed 1 base, and the junction held 7 bases outside the gene matches. This CDR3 spans 16 amino acids. Per germline, CDR1 KGHSH and CDR2 LQKENI. In nucleotides, the CDR3 is TGTGCCAGCTCACCAACCCCTCCTAGCGGCCAAGAGACCCAGTACTTC. It translates to CASSPTPPSGQETQYF.

The chain carries TRBV10-1 and TRBJ2-1; 7 bases agree with TRBD2. Unmatched junction bases numbered 6, after V lost 0 bases and J lost 1 base. In germline, CDR1 is WNHNN, CDR2 SYGVQD (reference sequence). CDR3 size: 17 residues. CDR3: CASSESTTSKSYNEQFF. The CDR3 nucleotides are TGCGCCAGCAGTGAGTCGACGACTAGCAAGTCCTACAATGAGCAGTTCTTC.

In its sample, this clone was seen once. V gene TRBV19 combines with J gene TRBJ2-7; the D gene is possibly TRBD1 (8 bases). V was pared by 8 bases and J by 1 base, with 15 bases between. The CDR3 sequence is 14 residues long. The germline CDR1 and CDR2 sequences are LNHDA and SQIVND (reference sequence). CDR3 region: CASGGGTGSYEQYF. In nucleotides, the CDR3 is TGTGCCAGTGGGGGGGGGACAGGATCCTACGAGCAGTACTTC. The full variable domain, completed using reference TRBV19 and TRBJ2-7, is DGGITQSPKYLFRKEGQNVTLSCEQNLNHDAMYWYRQDPGQGLRLIYYSQIVNDFQKGDIAEGYSVSREKKESFPLTVTSAQKNPTAFYLCASGGGTGSYEQYFGPGTRLTVT.